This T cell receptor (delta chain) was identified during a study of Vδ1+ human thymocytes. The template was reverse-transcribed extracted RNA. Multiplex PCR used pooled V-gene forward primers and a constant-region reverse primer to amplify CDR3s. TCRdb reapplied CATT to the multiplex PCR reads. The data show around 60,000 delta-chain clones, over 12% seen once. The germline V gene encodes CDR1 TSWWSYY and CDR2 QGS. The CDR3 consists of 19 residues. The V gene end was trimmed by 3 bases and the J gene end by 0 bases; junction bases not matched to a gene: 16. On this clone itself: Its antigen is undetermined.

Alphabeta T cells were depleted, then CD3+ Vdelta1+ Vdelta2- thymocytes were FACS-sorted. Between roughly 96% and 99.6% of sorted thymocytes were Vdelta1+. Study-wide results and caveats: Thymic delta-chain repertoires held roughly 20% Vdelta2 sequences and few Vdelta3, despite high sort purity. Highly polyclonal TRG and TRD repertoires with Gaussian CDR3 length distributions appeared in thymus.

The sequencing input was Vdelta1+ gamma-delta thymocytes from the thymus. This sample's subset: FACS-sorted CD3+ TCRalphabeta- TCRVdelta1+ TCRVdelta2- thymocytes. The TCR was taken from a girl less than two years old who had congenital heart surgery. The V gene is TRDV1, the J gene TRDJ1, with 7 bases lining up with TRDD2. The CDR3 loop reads CALGDDCFLQGRYTDKLIF. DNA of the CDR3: TGTGCTCTTGGGGATGATTGTTTCCTACAGGGGCGATACACCGATAAACTCATCTTT.